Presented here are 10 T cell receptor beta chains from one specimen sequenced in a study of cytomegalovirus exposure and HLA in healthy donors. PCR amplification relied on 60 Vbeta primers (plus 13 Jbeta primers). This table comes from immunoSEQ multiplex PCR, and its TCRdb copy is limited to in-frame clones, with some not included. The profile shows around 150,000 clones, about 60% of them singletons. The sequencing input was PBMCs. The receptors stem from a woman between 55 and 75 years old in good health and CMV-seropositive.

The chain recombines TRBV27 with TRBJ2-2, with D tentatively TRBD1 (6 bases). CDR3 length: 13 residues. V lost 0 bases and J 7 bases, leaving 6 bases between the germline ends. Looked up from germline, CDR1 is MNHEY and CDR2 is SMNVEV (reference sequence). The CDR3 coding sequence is TGTGCCAGCAGTTTATCCAGGGGCGGGGAGCTGTTTTTT. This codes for CASSLSRGGELFF.

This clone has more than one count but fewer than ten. The CDR3 DNA is TGCGCCAGCAGCCAAGGGGACAGTTCTCCCTACGAGCAGTACTTC. Translation gives CASSQGDSSPYEQYF. V gene TRBV4-1 combines with J gene TRBJ2-7, with 7 bases that match TRBD1. The CDR3 covers 15 residues. Germline V gene lookup returns CDR1 MGHRA and CDR2 YSYEKL. V trimming: 1 base; J trimming: 2 bases; junction bases outside the gene matches: 5.

Written as DNA, the CDR3 is TGTGCCAGCAGCTTAGGAGGACCGGGACTGGATTACAATGAGCAGTTCTTC. This encodes CASSLGGPGLDYNEQFF. V gene TRBV7-9 combines with J gene TRBJ2-1, with D perhaps TRBD2 (6 bases). Germline V gene data show CDR1 as SEHNR and CDR2 as FQNEAQ (reference sequence). V was cut by 1 base and J by 4 bases, with 17 bases left in between. CDR3 length equals 17 residues.

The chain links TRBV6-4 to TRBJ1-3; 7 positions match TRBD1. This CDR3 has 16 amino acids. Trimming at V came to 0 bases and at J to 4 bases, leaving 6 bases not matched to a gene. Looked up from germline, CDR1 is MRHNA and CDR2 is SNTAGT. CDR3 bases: TGTGCCAGCAGTGACTCGAACGACAGGGTCGGAAACACCATATATTTT. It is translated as CASSDSNDRVGNTIYF.

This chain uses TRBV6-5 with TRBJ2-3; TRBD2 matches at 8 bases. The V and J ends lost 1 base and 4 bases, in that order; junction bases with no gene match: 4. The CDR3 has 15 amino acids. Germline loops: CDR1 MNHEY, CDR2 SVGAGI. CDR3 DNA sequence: TGTGCCAGCAGTTACTGGGCGGGAGGCCCAGATACGCAGTATTTT. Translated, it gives CASSYWAGGPDTQYF.

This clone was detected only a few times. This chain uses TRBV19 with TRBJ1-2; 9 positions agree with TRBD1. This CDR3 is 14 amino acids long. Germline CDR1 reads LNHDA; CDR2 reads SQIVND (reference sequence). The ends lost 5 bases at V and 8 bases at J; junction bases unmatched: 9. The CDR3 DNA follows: TGTGCCAGTAGTCCCCGGGACAGGGCCCGCGGCTACACCTTC. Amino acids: CASSPRDRARGYTF.

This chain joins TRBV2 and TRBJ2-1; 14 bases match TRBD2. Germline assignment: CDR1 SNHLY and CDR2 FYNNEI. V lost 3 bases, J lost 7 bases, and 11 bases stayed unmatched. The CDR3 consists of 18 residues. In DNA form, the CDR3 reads TGTGCCAGCAGTGAGGGAGGGGGACTAGCGGGAGTGAGGAATGAGCAGTTCTTC. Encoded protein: CASSEGGGLAGVRNEQFF.

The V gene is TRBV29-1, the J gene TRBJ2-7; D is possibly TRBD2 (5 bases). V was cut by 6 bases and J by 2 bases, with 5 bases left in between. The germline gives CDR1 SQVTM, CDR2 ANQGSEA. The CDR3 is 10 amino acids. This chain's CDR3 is CSVGTYEQYF. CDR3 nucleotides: TGCAGCGTCGGGACCTACGAGCAGTACTTC.

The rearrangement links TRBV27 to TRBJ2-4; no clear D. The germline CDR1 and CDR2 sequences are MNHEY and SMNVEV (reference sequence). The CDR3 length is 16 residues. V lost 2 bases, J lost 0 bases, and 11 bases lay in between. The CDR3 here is CASSLLGSLAKNIQYF. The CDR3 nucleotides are TGTGCCAGCAGTTTACTGGGCAGCCTAGCCAAAAACATTCAGTACTTC.

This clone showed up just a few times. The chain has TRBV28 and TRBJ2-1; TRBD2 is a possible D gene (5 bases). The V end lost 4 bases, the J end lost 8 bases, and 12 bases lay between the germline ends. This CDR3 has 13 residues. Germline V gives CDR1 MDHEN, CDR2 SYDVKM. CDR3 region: CASSWPGSHEQFF. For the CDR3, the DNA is TGTGCCAGCAGTTGGCCGGGGTCCCATGAGCAGTTCTTC.